Each of the 10 T cell receptor beta chains below was sequenced from the same sample in a study of radiation and T cells in renal cell carcinoma. The time point was: blood 2 weeks post-SBRT. As to treatment: 15 Gy SBRT to primary tumor, nephrectomy 4 weeks later. Profiled with immunoSEQ multiplex PCR; TCRdb holds only in-frame clones, not every one. The table shows about 120,000 clones, with 81% occurring only once. Sequenced material: blood, taken from a patient whose treatment included radiotherapy and nephrectomy. The source is a man in his forties or fifties with renal cell carcinoma.

The chain carries TRBV27 and TRBJ2-5, with 11 bases identical to TRBD2. The J segment lost 7 bases and the V segment lost 7 bases, leaving 11 bases of the junction unmatched. The CDR3 consists of 15 residues. Germline V lookup: CDR1 MNHEY, CDR2 SMNVEV (reference sequence). The CDR3, as DNA: TGTGCCAGCAAATCGGGACTAGCGGTTGTGGCGACCCAGTACTTC. Translation: CASKSGLAVVATQYF.

V gene TRBV5-1 combines with J gene TRBJ2-7, with 7 bases lining up with TRBD1. The length of the CDR3 is 15 residues. Trimming took 2 bases from V and 1 from J; bases not matched to a gene: 6. Per germline, CDR1 SGHRS and CDR2 YFSETQ. The CDR3 reads CASSFTGARSYEQYF. The DNA of the CDR3 is TGCGCCAGCAGCTTTACAGGGGCCAGATCCTACGAGCAGTACTTC.

This rearrangement joins TRBV5-1 to TRBJ2-7; 8 bases are shared with TRBD1. Losses at the gene ends were 5 bases for V and 4 bases for J; bases not matched to a gene: 5. Per germline, CDR1 SGHRS and CDR2 YFSETQ. CDR3 length: 13 amino acids. CDR3 DNA: TGCGCCAGCAGACCAACAGGGGGTTACGAGCAGTACTTC. It codes for CASRPTGGYEQYF. Based on the CDR3 plus reference TRBV5-1 and TRBJ2-7, the full variable domain is KAGVTQTPRYLIKTRGQQVTLSCSPISGHRSVSWYQQTPGQGLQFLFEYFSETQRNKGNFPGRFSGRQFSNSRSEMNVSTLELGDSALYLCASRPTGGYEQYFGPGTRLTVT.

The gene calls are TRBV5-1 and TRBJ1-4, with D perhaps TRBD1 (5 bases). The CDR3 is made up of 15 amino acids. Trimming cost V 4 bases and J 3 bases, with 13 bases left between them. Germline V gene lookup returns CDR1 SGHRS and CDR2 YFSETQ. CDR3 sequence: CASSLGHPSNEKLFF. The CDR3 nucleotides read TGCGCCAGCAGCCTAGGACATCCTTCTAATGAAAAACTGTTTTTT.

V and J are TRBV10-3 and TRBJ2-5, with 8 positions matching TRBD2. This CDR3 has 15 residues. V shed 4 bases, J shed 5 bases, and the junction held 9 bases outside the gene matches. Per germline, CDR1 ENHRY and CDR2 SYGVKD. CDR3 in DNA: TGTGCCATCAGTGCCGGGGGGGCCATTATGGAGACCCAGTACTTC. Protein: CAISAGGAIMETQYF.

This clone was seen a handful of times. The chain combines TRBV6-5 with TRBJ2-7, with unresolved D. In germline, CDR1 is MNHEY, CDR2 SVGAGI. CDR3 length: 16 residues. The V end was cut by 1 base, the J end by 3 bases, with 16 bases between. This chain's CDR3 is CASSYFGHNPYYEQYF. CDR3 bases: TGTGCCAGCAGTTACTTCGGGCACAACCCTTACTACGAGCAGTACTTC.

This rearrangement joins TRBV9 to TRBJ2-2; maybe TRBD2 (5 bases). From germline, CDR1 is SGDLS and CDR2 YYNGEE. The V and J ends lost 0 bases and 5 bases respectively, with 20 bases between them. This CDR3 contains 18 residues. The CDR3 DNA is TGTGCCAGCAGCGTAGGGAGGTCGGGGAGAACTGTAACCGGGGAGCTGTTTTTT. Its protein product is CASSVGRSGRTVTGELFF.

The chain is built from TRBV4-3 and TRBJ2-3, with 10 bases identical to TRBD2. The CDR3 loop spans 15 amino acids. The trim removed 1 base at V and 8 bases at J, leaving 6 bases unmatched. From germline, CDR1 is LGHNA and CDR2 YSLEER. CDR3 coding DNA: TGCGCCAGCAGCCAAGTCCTCAGGACTAGCGGTACGCAGTATTTT. It encodes CASSQVLRTSGTQYF.

The chain has TRBV5-1 and TRBJ2-7; 10 bases match TRBD2. CDR3 length: 16 residues. In germline, CDR1 is SGHRS, CDR2 YFSETQ. The J segment lost 3 bases and the V segment lost 1 base, leaving 7 bases of the junction unmatched. The CDR3 spells CASSLSPSGGNYEQYF. The CDR3 DNA follows: TGCGCCAGCAGCTTGAGTCCTAGCGGGGGAAACTACGAGCAGTACTTC.

The V and J genes are TRBV28 and TRBJ2-7; D ambiguous. CDR3 length: 12 residues. Per the germline V gene, CDR1 is MDHEN and CDR2 is SYDVKM. Trimming shortened V by 5 bases and J by 3 bases, and 8 bases separated the two germline ends. The CDR3 region has the DNA TGTGCCAGCAGTCCGCCGGGCTACGAGCAGTACTTC. Translated, it gives CASSPPGYEQYF.